This T cell receptor (beta chain) was retrieved from a study of beta chain features in type 1 diabetes. At the level of the study: Patients shared similar age, gender and cell yields with healthy donors.

Germline CDR1 ENHRY, CDR2 SYGVKD. The J segment lost 6 bases and the V segment lost 7 bases, leaving 8 bases of the junction unmatched. The CDR3 length is 14 residues. All of the isolated RNA was reverse transcribed, so expressed TCRB transcripts were sequenced. The protocol was immunoSEQ multiplex PCR, while the TCRdb copy is restricted to in-frame clones and leaves out a portion. The table includes under 550,000 clones, 9.5% to 12% detected once. The origin of this receptor is a woman aged 18-29 years in good health. The sequencing sample was made of naive CD4+ T cells from blood. The V gene is TRBV10-3, the J gene TRBJ2-7, with 11 bases lining up with TRBD1. In DNA form, the CDR3 reads TGTGCCATCAACCCCGGGACAGGGGGTGGCGAGCAGTACTTC. This encodes CAINPGTGGGEQYF.